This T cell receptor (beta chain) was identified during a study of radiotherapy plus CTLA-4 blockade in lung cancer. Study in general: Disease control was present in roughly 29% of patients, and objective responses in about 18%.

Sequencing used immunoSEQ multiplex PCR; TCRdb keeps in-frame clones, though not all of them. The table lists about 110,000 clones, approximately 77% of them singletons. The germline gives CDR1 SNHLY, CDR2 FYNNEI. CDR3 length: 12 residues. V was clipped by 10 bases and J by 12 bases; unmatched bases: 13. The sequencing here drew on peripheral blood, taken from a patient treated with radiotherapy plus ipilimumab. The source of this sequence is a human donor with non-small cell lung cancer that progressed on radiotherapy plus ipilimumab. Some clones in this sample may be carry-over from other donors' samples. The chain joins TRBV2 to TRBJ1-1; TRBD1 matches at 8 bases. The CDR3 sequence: CATHGETGETFF. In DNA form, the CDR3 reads TGTGCCACCCACGGCGAGACAGGGGAAACTTTCTTT.